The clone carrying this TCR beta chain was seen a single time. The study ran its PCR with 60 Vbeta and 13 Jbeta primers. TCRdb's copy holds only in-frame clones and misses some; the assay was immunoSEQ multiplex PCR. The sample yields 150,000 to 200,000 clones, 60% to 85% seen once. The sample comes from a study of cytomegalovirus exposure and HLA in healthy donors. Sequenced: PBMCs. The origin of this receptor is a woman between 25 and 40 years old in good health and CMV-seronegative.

CDR3 nucleotide sequence: TGTGCCAGCAGCTTAGCGGGACAGGGGCGACGAAGGTTTTTT. This sequence encodes CASSLAGQGRRRFF. The V and J genes are TRBV7-8 and TRBJ1-4, with TRBD1 identical over 10 bases. The V and J ends lost 0 bases and 16 bases, in that order; junction bases with no gene match: 8. Germline CDR1 reads SGHVS; CDR2 reads FQNEAQ. The CDR3 consists of 14 residues.